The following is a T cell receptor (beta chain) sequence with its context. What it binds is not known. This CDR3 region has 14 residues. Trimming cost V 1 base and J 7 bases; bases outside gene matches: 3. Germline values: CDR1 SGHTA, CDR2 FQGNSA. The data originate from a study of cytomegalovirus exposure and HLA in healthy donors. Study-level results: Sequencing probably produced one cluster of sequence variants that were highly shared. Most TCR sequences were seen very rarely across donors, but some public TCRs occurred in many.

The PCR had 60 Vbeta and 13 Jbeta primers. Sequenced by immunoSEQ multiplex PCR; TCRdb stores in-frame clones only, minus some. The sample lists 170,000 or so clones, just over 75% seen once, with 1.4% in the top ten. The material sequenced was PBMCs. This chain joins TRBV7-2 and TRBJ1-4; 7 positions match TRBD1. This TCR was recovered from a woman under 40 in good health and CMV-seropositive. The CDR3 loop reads CASSLDRGPEKLFF. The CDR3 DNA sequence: TGTGCCAGCAGCTTAGATAGGGGGCCTGAAAAACTGTTTTTT.